Shown below are 5 T cell receptor beta chains from a single sample sequenced in a study of blood T cell repertoires in COVID-19. Some clones are missing from TCRdb's copy, which holds only in-frame ones; the method was immunoSEQ multiplex PCR. This sample has approximately 97,000 clones, with around 90% found just once. The sequenced sample was peripheral blood. Receptors originate from a woman between 50 and 59 years old with COVID-19, enrolled during active disease.

The chain uses TRBV10-3 and TRBJ1-5, with a weak D call TRBD1 (5 bases). V was pared by 0 bases and J by 5 bases, with 11 bases between. Germline CDR1 and CDR2: ENHRY and SYGVKD. The CDR3 runs to 15 residues. Here the CDR3 reads CAISESSGRDQPQHF. In nucleotides, the CDR3 is TGTGCCATCAGTGAGTCGTCAGGGAGGGATCAGCCCCAGCATTTT.

J is TRBJ1-3 and V is TRBV9; the D gene is possibly TRBD1 (6 bases). Trimming removed 4 bases from V and 0 bases from J, with 11 bases in between. The CDR3 length is 15 residues. The germline V gene has CDR1 SGDLS and CDR2 YYNGEE. The CDR3 coding sequence is TGTGCCAGCAGCACGAGGGGGAGCTCTGGAAACACCATATATTTT. This codes for CASSTRGSSGNTIYF.

The CDR3: CASSLQQGQMWPQHF. The CDR3 bases are TGTGCCAGCAGTTTACAACAGGGACAAATGTGGCCCCAGCATTTT. The chain joins TRBV28 to TRBJ1-5, with D maybe TRBD1 (6 bases). Trimming left V 2 bases short and J 9 bases short, with 17 bases between. From germline, CDR1 is MDHEN and CDR2 SYDVKM. This CDR3 contains 15 residues.

This chain uses TRBV9 with TRBJ2-3, with 8 positions matching TRBD2. The CDR3 runs 17 residues. V shed 3 bases, J shed 0 bases, and the junction held 9 bases outside the gene matches. In germline, CDR1 is SGDLS, CDR2 YYNGEE. The CDR3: CASSDTGGAFSTDTQYF. The CDR3 nucleotides are TGTGCCAGCAGCGACACGGGGGGGGCCTTTAGCACAGATACGCAGTATTTT.

The CDR3 sequence: CASSARQGAPYEQYF. CDR3 nucleotides: TGTGCCAGCAGCGCTAGACAGGGGGCTCCCTACGAGCAGTACTTC. The chain joins TRBV9 to TRBJ2-7, with TRBD1 matching 10 bases. Germline assignment: CDR1 SGDLS and CDR2 YYNGEE. V was clipped by 3 bases and J by 2 bases; unmatched bases: 5. CDR3 size: 15 residues.